The 3 T cell receptor beta chains presented below share a single source sample, sequenced in a study of blood T cell repertoires in COVID-19. TCRdb's table, derived via immunoSEQ multiplex PCR, lists solely in-frame clones and lacks some. The profile shows over 200,000 clones, roughly four fifths of them singletons. Sequenced sample: PBMCs or T cells enriched from blood (not recorded which). All receptors derive from a man in his forties who had recovered from COVID-19.

This rearrangement joins TRBV5-8 to TRBJ1-4; unclear D gene. V gave up 4 bases and J gave up 3 bases, with 10 bases separating them. This CDR3 is 14 amino acids long. Germline V CDR1 and CDR2: SGHTS, YDEGEE. CDR3 DNA sequence: TGTGCCAGCAGCCCTCGGTTGGCTAATGAAAAACTGTTTTTT. Protein product: CASSPRLANEKLFF.

The V call is TRBV7-9, the J call TRBJ1-1; tentatively, D is TRBD1 (5 bases). V gave up 4 bases and J gave up 5 bases, with 8 bases separating them. Germline assignment: CDR1 SEHNR and CDR2 FQNEAQ (reference sequence). CDR3 size: 12 residues. The CDR3 spells CASSYRQTEAFF. CDR3 DNA: TGTGCCAGCAGCTATAGACAGACTGAAGCTTTCTTT.

This sequence joins TRBV30 and TRBJ2-3; D may be TRBD1 (5 bases). Deletions cut 4 bases from V and 3 bases from J, with 11 bases between. This CDR3 region has 13 residues. Germline V lookup: CDR1 GTSNPN, CDR2 SVGIG (reference sequence). The CDR3 sequence: CAWTQGWTDTQYF. CDR3 nucleotide sequence: TGTGCCTGGACCCAGGGATGGACAGATACGCAGTATTTT.